This entry lists 19 T cell receptor beta chains sequenced from one sample in a study of a mutant IDH1 vaccine in newly diagnosed glioma. Method: immunoSEQ multiplex PCR; TCRdb's copy keeps in-frame clones and lacks some. This table holds some 30,000 clones, 85% to 90% found once. Antigens for these TCRs are unknown. Specified time point: week 23, last vaccination. Vaccination used 300 ug of mutant IDH1 20-mer peptide per dose, with topical imiquimod. The sequencing here drew on PBMCs, taken from a glioma patient whose treatment included an IDH1 peptide vaccine. The source of these receptors is a middle-aged man with glioma.

Notes on this clone: Other DNA sequences of this sample code for an identical CDR3. This rearrangement joins TRBV19 to TRBJ1-5, with a tentative D call TRBD1 (5 bases). V dropped 1 base and J dropped 5 bases, with 6 bases sitting between them. The CDR3 totals 13 residues. Germline assignment: CDR1 LNHDA and CDR2 SQIVND (reference sequence). CDR3 amino acids: CASSIVGDQPQHF. CDR3 nucleotide sequence: TGTGCCAGTAGTATAGTAGGGGATCAGCCCCAGCATTTT. The full variable domain, its missing parts supplied by reference TRBV19 and TRBJ1-5, is DGGITQSPKYLFRKEGQNVTLSCEQNLNHDAMYWYRQDPGQGLRLIYYSQIVNDFQKGDIAEGYSVSREKKESFPLTVTSAQKNPTAFYLCASSIVGDQPQHFGDGTRLSIL.

The gene calls are TRBV4-2 and TRBJ2-7, with D tentatively TRBD2 (6 bases). V lost 1 base, J lost 2 bases, and 9 bases lay in between. Looked up from germline, CDR1 is LGHNA and CDR2 is YNFKEQ. This CDR3 is 14 amino acids long. In nucleotides, the CDR3 is TGTGCCAGCAGCCAAGTCGGGAGCGCCTACGAGCAGTACTTC. Amino acids: CASSQVGSAYEQYF.

This clone has a single count. The V call is TRBV19, the J call TRBJ1-5; D is perhaps TRBD1 (5 bases). The CDR3 consists of 16 residues. V dropped 1 base and J dropped 3 bases, with 13 bases sitting between them. CDR1 is LNHDA, CDR2 SQIVND, per germline (reference sequence). The CDR3 region has the DNA TGTGCCAGTAGTATAGGGGCTGGGGCTACCAATCAGCCCCAGCATTTT. This sequence encodes CASSIGAGATNQPQHF. Full variable domain (remainder filled in from reference TRBV19 and TRBJ1-5): DGGITQSPKYLFRKEGQNVTLSCEQNLNHDAMYWYRQDPGQGLRLIYYSQIVNDFQKGDIAEGYSVSREKKESFPLTVTSAQKNPTAFYLCASSIGAGATNQPQHFGDGTRLSIL.

The genes are TRBV5-4 and TRBJ2-6; D ambiguous. Germline CDR1 and CDR2: SGHNT and YYREEE (reference sequence). The CDR3 runs to 15 residues. Trimming stripped 4 bases from V and 2 bases from J, with 10 bases between. The CDR3 nucleotides read TGTGCCAGCAGCCCGGGTGGGGCTGGGGCCAACGTCCTGACTTTC. Protein: CASSPGGAGANVLTF. Complete variable domain (other parts from reference TRBV5-4 and TRBJ2-6): ETGVTQSPTHLIKTRGQQVTLRCSSQSGHNTVSWYQQALGQGPQFIFQYYREEENGRGNFPPRFSGLQFPNYSSELNVNALELDDSALYLCASSPGGAGANVLTFGAGSRLTVL.

The rearrangement links TRBV28 to TRBJ2-7; tentative D call: TRBD1 (6 bases). With 8 bases removed from V and 1 base from J, the gap between germline ends came to 9 bases. CDR1 is MDHEN, CDR2 SYDVKM, per germline. The CDR3 spans 12 residues. CDR3 sequence: CASGGTSYEQYF. The CDR3 bases are TGTGCCAGCGGGGGCACTTCCTACGAGCAGTACTTC.

V is TRBV7-2 and J is TRBJ2-3; either TRBD1 or TRBD2 may supply D (5 bases each). V was trimmed by 3 bases and J by 2 bases, leaving 12 bases between them. Germline values: CDR1 SGHTA, CDR2 FQGNSA. The CDR3 is 15 amino acids. CDR3 DNA sequence: TGTGCCAGCAGCTTTTCGGGGCAGAACACAGATACGCAGTATTTT. The encoded protein is CASSFSGQNTDTQYF.

The gene calls are TRBV7-6 and TRBJ2-2; the match to TRBD2 covers 13 bases. CDR1 and CDR2 from the germline V gene are SGHVS and FNYEAQ. V lost 10 bases, J lost 0 bases, and 14 bases stayed unmatched. The CDR3 runs 19 residues. CDR3 amino acids: CATTLYRTSGSTNTGELFF. As DNA, the CDR3 is TGTGCCACCACCCTTTATAGGACTAGCGGGAGTACGAACACCGGGGAGCTGTTTTTT.

The V call is TRBV7-6, the J call TRBJ2-2, with D possibly matching TRBD1 (5 bases). The CDR3 covers 15 residues. The germline CDR1 and CDR2 sequences are SGHVS and FNYEAQ. The ends were cut back, 1 base at V and 2 bases at J, with 8 bases in the middle. The CDR3 DNA sequence: TGTGCCAGCAGCTTAGGCAGGGTAAACACCGGGGAGCTGTTTTTT. It codes for CASSLGRVNTGELFF.

There are a few counts of this clone. The chain combines TRBV19 with TRBJ1-5; D is ambiguous. This CDR3 is built from 14 residues. From germline, CDR1 is LNHDA and CDR2 SQIVND (reference sequence). V shed 4 bases and J shed 10 bases, with 17 bases lying between them. The DNA of the CDR3 is TGTGCCAGTAGTACTCCACCAGCTGGGTCTCCCCAGCATTTT. Protein: CASSTPPAGSPQHF.

The chain uses TRBV4-2 and TRBJ1-4, with a tentative D call TRBD1 (6 bases). V was shortened by 1 base and J by 6 bases, with 21 bases between the two germline ends. There are 18 residues in the CDR3. Germline CDR1 LGHNA, CDR2 YNFKEQ. The CDR3 DNA sequence: TGTGCCAGCAGCCAAGGAGGGGGGACGCCAGGGTCCTATGAAAAACTGTTTTTT. It is translated as CASSQGGGTPGSYEKLFF.

V is TRBV2 and J is TRBJ1-5, with D unclear. CDR3 size: 11 residues. Germline V gene sequence: CDR1 SNHLY, CDR2 FYNNEI. The V end was cut by 3 bases, the J end by 11 bases, with 8 bases between. CDR3 in amino acids: CASSDFSAQHF. The DNA for the CDR3 is TGTGCCAGCAGTGATTTTTCAGCCCAGCATTTT.

This chain connects TRBV28 to TRBJ2-6; 8 bases match TRBD1. The CDR3 runs to 18 residues. V lost 5 bases and J lost 0; bases outside the gene matches: 9. Germline CDR1 MDHEN, CDR2 SYDVKM. The CDR3 protein is CASSPRGLGYSGANVLTF. CDR3 bases: TGTGCCAGCAGTCCCAGGGGGCTCGGCTACTCTGGGGCCAACGTCCTGACTTTC.

This clone was picked up a small number of times. The chain couples TRBV25-1 to TRBJ1-1; the D gene is possibly TRBD1 (5 bases). The V end lost 5 bases, the J end lost 5 bases, and 18 bases lay between the germline ends. The CDR3 has 15 amino acids. From germline, CDR1 is MGHDK and CDR2 SYGVNS. CDR3 sequence: CASSPSTAGMTEAFF. The CDR3 DNA is TGTGCCAGCAGTCCATCGACAGCAGGAATGACTGAAGCTTTCTTT.

The chain employs TRBV7-2 and TRBJ1-6; D perhaps matches TRBD1 (6 bases). The V gene's germline CDR1 is SGHTA and CDR2 FQGNSA. This CDR3 has 19 amino acids. Trimming pared 0 bases from V and 4 bases from J, leaving 19 bases between. The CDR3 region is CASSLAPTGFRSYNSPLHF. The CDR3 DNA is TGTGCCAGCAGCTTAGCCCCCACAGGGTTCAGATCATATAATTCACCCCTCCACTTT.

V usage is TRBV6-1 and J usage is TRBJ1-6, with D possibly TRBD1 on 5 matching bases. The CDR3 totals 15 residues. Germline V gives CDR1 MNHNS, CDR2 SASEGT. Between the trimmed V and J ends, which lost 3 bases and 3 bases, there was a span of 9 bases. CDR3 sequence (DNA): TGTGCCAGCAGTGATCTAGGACACTATAATTCACCCCTCCACTTT. It yields the protein CASSDLGHYNSPLHF.

This clone has a single count. V and J are TRBV6-1 and TRBJ1-6; a weak D match, TRBD1 (5 bases). This CDR3 contains 15 residues. The ends were cut back, 9 bases at V and 2 bases at J, with 14 bases in the middle. The germline gives CDR1 MNHNS, CDR2 SASEGT. The CDR3 reads CASLLEGPYNSPLHF. CDR3 sequence (DNA): TGTGCCAGTCTTTTAGAGGGACCCTATAATTCACCCCTCCACTTT.

The chain joins TRBV19 to TRBJ2-1; D gene uncertain. The V end lost 5 bases, the J end lost 8 bases, and 16 bases lay between the germline ends. Germline loops: CDR1 LNHDA, CDR2 SQIVND (reference sequence). The CDR3 is made up of 14 amino acids. CDR3 coding DNA: TGTGCCAGTAGTCCCAGCCCCTTTATAGATGAGCAGTTCTTC. This sequence encodes CASSPSPFIDEQFF. Combining the CDR3 with reference TRBV19 and TRBJ2-1 gives the whole variable domain DGGITQSPKYLFRKEGQNVTLSCEQNLNHDAMYWYRQDPGQGLRLIYYSQIVNDFQKGDIAEGYSVSREKKESFPLTVTSAQKNPTAFYLCASSPSPFIDEQFFGPGTRLTVL.

The chain joins TRBV6-1 to TRBJ2-7, with a tentative D call TRBD1 (5 bases). Trimming cost V 6 bases and J 6 bases, with 18 bases left between them. Germline CDR1 reads MNHNS; CDR2 reads SASEGT. The CDR3 is 14 residues long. The CDR3 protein is CASRTAGQGAEQYV. The CDR3 DNA sequence: TGTGCCAGCAGGACCGCCGGTCAGGGTGCCGAGCAGTACGTC.

This clone has a single count. The V call is TRBV20-1, the J call TRBJ1-5; D is uncertain. This CDR3 has 11 amino acids. Germline CDR1 reads DFQATT; CDR2 reads SNEGSKA (reference sequence). V lost 6 bases and J 11 bases, leaving 14 bases between the germline ends. The chain's CDR3 is CSAFRGDSQHF. The CDR3 DNA reads as TGCAGTGCCTTCCGGGGAGACTCCCAGCATTTT.